A single sample gave rise to the 21 T cell receptor beta chains below, sequenced in a study of blood T cell repertoires in COVID-19. TCRdb keeps only in-frame clones here, not all; method: immunoSEQ multiplex PCR. The sample has a few hundred thousand clones; around 87% are singletons. The sequencing sample was made of PBMCs or T cells enriched from blood (not recorded which). All receptors derive from a man aged 25 to 40 who had been exposed to COVID-19.

V gene TRBV29-1 combines with J gene TRBJ2-3, with unresolved D. Trimming stripped 3 bases from V and 1 base from J, with 11 bases between. This CDR3 contains 14 residues. CDR1 is SQVTM, CDR2 ANQGSEA, per germline. The CDR3 DNA reads as TGCAGCGTTGAGGGCCCTTGGGGCACAGATACGCAGTATTTT. It is translated as CSVEGPWGTDTQYF.

The chain's CDR3 is CASSLHSDTGELFF. The DNA of the CDR3 is TGCGCCAGCAGCCTCCATTCGGACACCGGGGAGCTGTTTTTT. The chain has TRBV5-1 and TRBJ2-2, with D hard to call. Trimming removed 4 bases from V and 3 bases from J, with 10 bases in between. The CDR3 has 14 residues. Germline V gene lookup returns CDR1 SGHRS and CDR2 YFSETQ. Full variable domain (remainder filled in from reference TRBV5-1 and TRBJ2-2): KAGVTQTPRYLIKTRGQQVTLSCSPISGHRSVSWYQQTPGQGLQFLFEYFSETQRNKGNFPGRFSGRQFSNSRSEMNVSTLELGDSALYLCASSLHSDTGELFFGEGSRLTVL.

The J gene is TRBJ2-3, the V gene TRBV27; no clear D gene. The CDR3 contains 16 residues. V lost 2 bases to trimming and J lost 0 bases, with 12 bases between them. Germline CDR1 MNHEY, CDR2 SMNVEV (reference sequence). In DNA, the CDR3 is TGTGCCAGCAGTTTAAGTCTCAGTGCTAGCACAGATACGCAGTATTTT. This sequence encodes CASSLSLSASTDTQYF.

The rearrangement links TRBV5-4 to TRBJ2-1; 8 nucleotides agree with TRBD2. V shed 7 bases, J shed 9 bases, and the junction held 6 bases outside the gene matches. The CDR3 length is 12 residues. The germline V gene has CDR1 SGHNT and CDR2 YYREEE (reference sequence). This CDR3 is CASRGGLSEQFF. DNA of the CDR3: TGTGCCAGCCGGGGGGGCCTAAGTGAGCAGTTCTTC.

This chain links TRBV4-3 with TRBJ2-7; possible D gene TRBD1, 6 bases. The V and J ends lost 0 bases and 6 bases respectively, with 15 bases between them. Per the germline V gene, CDR1 is LGHNA and CDR2 is YSLEER. The CDR3 spans 15 residues. The DNA for the CDR3 is TGCGCCAGCAGCCAAGATGCGTACAGGGCGGCCGAGCAGTACTTC. Its protein is CASSQDAYRAAEQYF.

The chain links TRBV5-6 to TRBJ2-5; D ambiguous. This CDR3 is built from 14 residues. The V and J ends lost 0 bases and 1 base respectively, with 7 bases between them. Germline V gene sequence: CDR1 SGHDT, CDR2 YYEEEE. The CDR3 nucleotides are TGTGCCAGCAGCTTGGGACAACGCCAAGAGACCCAGTACTTC. This gives the protein CASSLGQRQETQYF. Supplemented by reference TRBV5-6 and TRBJ2-5, the full variable domain reads DAGVTQSPTHLIKTRGQQVTLRCSPKSGHDTVSWYQQALGQGPQFIFQYYEEEERQRGNFPDRFSGHQFPNYSSELNVNALLLGDSALYLCASSLGQRQETQYFGPGTRLLVL.

This sequence joins TRBV5-4 and TRBJ1-6; D might be TRBD1 (6 bases). V lost 4 bases to trimming and J lost 10 bases, with 18 bases between them. CDR1 is SGHNT and CDR2 is YYREEE in the germline V gene (reference sequence). This CDR3 is 15 amino acids long. The CDR3 region has the DNA TGTGCCAGCAGCCAACGCCGGGGGGCGGGGTCACCCCTCCACTTT. Translation: CASSQRRGAGSPLHF. The complete variable domain, with remaining parts taken from reference TRBV5-4 and TRBJ1-6, reads ETGVTQSPTHLIKTRGQQVTLRCSSQSGHNTVSWYQQALGQGPQFIFQYYREEENGRGNFPPRFSGLQFPNYSSELNVNALELDDSALYLCASSQRRGAGSPLHFGNGTRLTVT.

With respect to this clone: Compared with germline, one end of the junction differs, possibly owing to a read error. The chain employs TRBV11-2 and TRBJ1-3; TRBD1 is a possible D gene (6 bases). CDR1 SGHAT and CDR2 FQNNGV come from the germline V gene. The CDR3 runs 13 residues. DNA for the CDR3: TGTGCCAGCAGTTTAGACAGGTCCCCCACCATATATTTT. This codes for CASSLDRSPTIYF.

The table lists this clone with a count of one. This sequence joins TRBV6-2 or TRBV6-3 and TRBJ1-1; 9 nucleotides line up with TRBD1. Germline loops: CDR1 MNHEY, CDR2 SVGEGT. The CDR3 runs 16 residues. The junction had 5 bases not matched to a gene; V was cut back by 2 bases and J by 1 base. Here the CDR3 DNA reads TGTGCCAGCAGTTACCGGACAGGGGTACGGAACACTGAAGCTTTCTTT. Amino acids: CASSYRTGVRNTEAFF.

The V and J genes are TRBV6-2 or TRBV6-3 and TRBJ1-2; unclear D gene. Germline loops: CDR1 MNHEY, CDR2 SVGEGT. Deletions cut 2 bases from V and 4 bases from J, with 5 bases between. The CDR3 covers 12 residues. The CDR3 reads CASSYGFYGYTF. CDR3 bases: TGTGCCAGCAGTTACGGCTTCTATGGCTACACCTTC.

The chain recombines TRBV25-1 with TRBJ1-2; D is ambiguous. This CDR3 is 12 amino acids long. The ends were cut back, 3 bases at V and 4 bases at J, with 6 bases in the middle. In germline, CDR1 is MGHDK, CDR2 SYGVNS. CDR3 DNA: TGTGCCAGCAGTGACTACAGCTATGGCTACACCTTC. Its protein is CASSDYSYGYTF.

This rearrangement joins TRBV9 to TRBJ2-7, with 8 positions matching TRBD1. J gave up 5 bases and V 3 bases, and 7 bases lay outside the gene matches. The length of the CDR3 is 14 residues. CDR1 and CDR2 (germline): SGDLS, YYNGEE. The CDR3 here is CASSATGVLNEQYF. CDR3 sequence (DNA): TGTGCCAGCAGCGCGACAGGGGTGTTGAACGAGCAGTACTTC. Combining the CDR3 with reference TRBV9 and TRBJ2-7 gives the whole variable domain DSGVTQTPKHLITATGQRVTLRCSPRSGDLSVYWYQQSLDQGLQFLIQYYNGEERAKGNILERFSAQQFPDLHSELNLSSLELGDSALYFCASSATGVLNEQYFGPGTRLTVT.

V usage is TRBV15 and J usage is TRBJ2-7; tentative D call: TRBD2 (6 bases). Between the trimmed V and J ends, which lost 5 bases and 2 bases, there was a span of 16 bases. Germline V CDR1 and CDR2: LNHNV, YYDKDF (reference sequence). The CDR3 is made up of 15 amino acids. The CDR3 nucleotides are TGTGCCACCAGCCTTCGGGGGTCTACAGCCTACGAGCAGTACTTC. This gives the protein CATSLRGSTAYEQYF. Combining the CDR3 with reference TRBV15 and TRBJ2-7 gives the whole variable domain DAMVIQNPRYQVTQFGKPVTLSCSQTLNHNVMYWYQQKSSQAPKLLFHYYDKDFNNEADTPDNFQSRRPNTSFCFLDIRSPGLGDTAMYLCATSLRGSTAYEQYFGPGTRLTVT.

This clone was seen only once. The gene calls are TRBV30 and TRBJ2-7; D is unresolved. Deletions cut 0 bases from V and 4 bases from J, with 4 bases between. Germline loops: CDR1 GTSNPN, CDR2 SVGIG (reference sequence). This CDR3 is built from 11 residues. CDR3 protein: CAWSVQYEQYF. The CDR3 DNA reads as TGTGCCTGGAGTGTACAATACGAGCAGTACTTC.

The chain has TRBV5-1 and TRBJ1-4; possible D gene TRBD1, 5 bases. V dropped 5 bases and J dropped 7 bases, with 18 bases sitting between them. Germline loops: CDR1 SGHRS, CDR2 YFSETQ. This CDR3 has 15 residues. CDR3 coding DNA: TGCGCCAGCAGACCCCGGGCACAGGTGGCTGAAAAACTGTTTTTT. This sequence encodes CASRPRAQVAEKLFF.

This chain uses TRBV7-3 with TRBJ2-1; D gene unclear. Germline CDR1 SGHTA, CDR2 FQGTGA. The CDR3 consists of 12 residues. Trimming pared 3 bases from V and 10 bases from J, leaving 10 bases between. As DNA, the CDR3 is TGTGCCAGCAGCTTGATGCCTAACGAGCAGTTCTTC. Its translation: CASSLMPNEQFF.

The gene calls are TRBV3-1 (or the pseudogene TRBV3-2) and TRBJ2-3; 9 nucleotides agree with TRBD1. The CDR3 is 17 residues long. J lost 5 bases, V lost 0 bases, and 9 bases had no gene match. CDR1 is LGHDT and CDR2 is YNNKEL in the germline V gene (reference sequence). The DNA for the CDR3 is TGTGCCAGCAGCCAAGATAGAACCGGGACAGGGATAGATACGCAGTATTTT. Its protein product is CASSQDRTGTGIDTQYF.

The chain is built from TRBV12-3 or TRBV12-4 and TRBJ1-2, with 7 bases lining up with TRBD1. The CDR3 extends over 13 amino acids. The V gene end was trimmed by 7 bases and the J gene end by 5 bases; junction bases not matched to a gene: 7. Written as DNA, the CDR3 is TGTGCCAGCATGGGGGACAGCCCATATGGCTACACCTTC. Its protein is CASMGDSPYGYTF.

The gene calls are TRBV14 and TRBJ2-7, with TRBD1 matching over 9 bases. Germline V lookup: CDR1 SGHDN, CDR2 FVKESK. The V and J ends lost 6 bases and 8 bases, in that order; junction bases with no gene match: 5. The CDR3 runs to 12 residues. As DNA, the CDR3 is TGTGCCAGCAGACCCGGGACAGGGAAGCAGTACTTC. This gives the protein CASRPGTGKQYF.

This sequence joins TRBV9 and TRBJ2-5; 8 nucleotides line up with TRBD2. Trimming at V came to 4 bases and at J to 4 bases, leaving 12 bases not matched to a gene. This CDR3 region has 16 residues. Germline V lookup: CDR1 SGDLS, CDR2 YYNGEE. DNA for the CDR3: TGTGCCAGCAGCCAAACCTCCGGGGGGGTTGGAGAGACCCAGTACTTC. Protein: CASSQTSGGVGETQYF.

This clone has more than one count but fewer than ten. The chain employs TRBV14 and TRBJ2-7; tentative D call: TRBD1 (5 bases). The CDR3 spans 14 residues. Germline CDR1 SGHDN, CDR2 FVKESK. The ends were cut back, 1 base at V and 2 bases at J, with 9 bases in the middle. For the CDR3, the DNA is TGTGCCAGCAGCCAAGTTTGGGGCACCTACGAGCAGTACTTC. Amino acid sequence: CASSQVWGTYEQYF.